This T cell receptor (beta chain) was found in a study of control samples from healthy donors and cancer patients. V was cut by 6 bases and J by 13 bases, with 18 bases left in between. There are 12 residues in the CDR3. CDR1 and CDR2 (germline): MDHEN, SYDVKM. Here immunoSEQ multiplex PCR was the method, and the copy in TCRdb shows in-frame clones only, minus some. The data show around 78,000 clones, over 90% seen once. This sequence joins TRBV28 and TRBJ1-2; D unresolved. The material sequenced was blood. The sequence came from a woman under 30 in good health. CDR3 DNA sequence: TGTGCCAGCAGACATCTTGAGGGTAAAGGCACCTTC. Residues: CASRHLEGKGTF.